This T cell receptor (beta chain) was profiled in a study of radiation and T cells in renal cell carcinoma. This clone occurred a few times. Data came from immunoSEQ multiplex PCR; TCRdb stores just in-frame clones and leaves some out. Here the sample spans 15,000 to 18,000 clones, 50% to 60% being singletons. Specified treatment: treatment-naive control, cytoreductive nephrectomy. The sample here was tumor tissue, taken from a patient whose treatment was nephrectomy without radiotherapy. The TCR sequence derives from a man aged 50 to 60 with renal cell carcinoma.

CDR3 sequence reads: CASSLGHMTGAYGYTF. The CDR3 DNA reads as TGTGCCAGCAGCTTAGGCCACATGACAGGGGCCTATGGCTACACCTTC. This chain uses TRBV7-8 with TRBJ1-2, with 8 positions matching TRBD1. V trimming: 1 base; J trimming: 4 bases; junction bases outside the gene matches: 8. The CDR3 is 16 amino acids. In germline, CDR1 is SGHVS, CDR2 FQNEAQ.